The 13 T cell receptor beta chains presented below share a single source sample, sequenced in a study of shared clonotypes between healthy human individuals. CD8 cells regarded as naive lacked CD45RO, were positively chosen for CCR7, and omitted terminally differentiated effector memory CD45RA+ cells. Produced via immunoSEQ multiplex PCR; TCRdb's table is partial and in-frame only. The sample records approximately 2,200,000 clones, approximately 94% being singletons. Material: naive CD8+ T cells from PBMCs. These TCRs come from a man between 18 and 35 years old in good health. Some clones in this sample may be carry-over from other donors' samples.

This rearrangement joins TRBV6-5 to TRBJ1-6; D unclear. With 2 bases removed from V and 7 bases from J, the gap between germline ends came to 9 bases. The CDR3 loop spans 14 amino acids. Germline values: CDR1 MNHEY, CDR2 SVGAGI. CDR3 sequence: CASSYPRENSPLHF. CDR3 in DNA: TGTGCCAGCAGTTACCCAAGGGAGAATTCACCCCTCCACTTT.

This clone was counted many times. The chain's CDR3 is CASSLGDSTNYGYTF. Written as DNA, the CDR3 is TGTGCCAGCAGCTTAGGGGACAGTACTAACTATGGCTACACCTTC. V is TRBV7-6 and J is TRBJ1-2; 7 nucleotides agree with TRBD1. Unmatched junction bases numbered 2, after V lost 1 base and J lost 0 bases. Germline V gene sequence: CDR1 SGHVS, CDR2 FNYEAQ. CDR3 length: 15 amino acids. Together with reference TRBV7-6 and TRBJ1-2, the CDR3 gives the full variable domain: GAGVSQSPRYKVTKRGQDVALRCDPISGHVSLYWYRQALGQGPEFLTYFNYEAQQDKSGLPNDRFSAERPEGSISTLTIQRTEQRDSAMYRCASSLGDSTNYGYTFGSGTRLTVV.

The CDR3 is CASRALGETQYF. As DNA, the CDR3 is TGTGCCAGCAGGGCCCTGGGAGAGACCCAGTACTTC. V gene TRBV2 combines with J gene TRBJ2-5, with D unresolved. The CDR3 contains 12 residues. Trimming took off 6 bases at V and 4 bases at J, with 9 bases between the two ends. Germline V gene data show CDR1 as SNHLY and CDR2 as FYNNEI.

This chain links TRBV19 with TRBJ1-2, with D possibly TRBD1 on 5 matching bases. CDR3 size: 17 residues. The germline V and J ends were trimmed by 6 bases and 4 bases, with 24 bases remaining between them. Germline lookup yields CDR1 LNHDA and CDR2 SQIVND (reference sequence). In nucleotides, the CDR3 is TGTGCCAGTAGCCCTTCGTCGGGGAGGGGCCCTATCTATGGCTACACCTTC. Encoded protein: CASSPSSGRGPIYGYTF.

The chain uses TRBV19 and TRBJ2-2, with TRBD2 matching over 13 bases. The germline V gene has CDR1 LNHDA and CDR2 SQIVND (reference sequence). The CDR3 length is 15 residues. Losses at the gene ends were 8 bases for V and 7 bases for J; bases not matched to a gene: 7. CDR3 sequence (DNA): TGTGCCAGTGCACTAGCGGGAGGGCCCAACGGGGAGCTGTTTTTT. It codes for CASALAGGPNGELFF.

This sequence joins TRBV9 and TRBJ2-2; no clear D. The CDR3 extends over 13 amino acids. With 4 bases removed from V and 5 bases from J, the gap between germline ends came to 9 bases. Germline-derived CDR1 and CDR2 are SGDLS and YYNGEE. The DNA of the CDR3 is TGTGCCAGCAGCCCTGCGAGGACCGGGGAGCTGTTTTTT. As protein: CASSPARTGELFF. Drawing the rest from reference TRBV9 and TRBJ2-2, the complete variable domain is DSGVTQTPKHLITATGQRVTLRCSPRSGDLSVYWYQQSLDQGLQFLIQYYNGEERAKGNILERFSAQQFPDLHSELNLSSLELGDSALYFCASSPARTGELFFGEGSRLTVL.

V gene TRBV9 combines with J gene TRBJ2-3; 7 nucleotides match TRBD1. CDR1 and CDR2 (germline): SGDLS, YYNGEE. This CDR3 is 16 amino acids long. Trimming at V came to 0 bases and at J to 2 bases, leaving 6 bases not matched to a gene. CDR3 in amino acids: CASSVAGTVLTDTQYF. The CDR3 region has the DNA TGTGCCAGCAGCGTAGCGGGGACAGTCCTCACAGATACGCAGTATTTT.

The gene calls are TRBV27 and TRBJ2-2; D gene unclear. Germline values: CDR1 MNHEY, CDR2 SMNVEV (reference sequence). This CDR3 spans 13 amino acids. V gave up 8 bases and J gave up 5 bases, with 12 bases separating them. The CDR3 protein is CASPYSGTGELFF. Written as DNA, the CDR3 is TGTGCCAGCCCCTACAGTGGAACCGGGGAGCTGTTTTTT.

The chain joins TRBV5-6 to TRBJ2-7; 7 bases match TRBD2. The ends lost 4 bases at V and 6 bases at J; junction bases unmatched: 1. The CDR3 is 11 amino acids. Germline CDR1 SGHDT, CDR2 YYEEEE. CDR3: CASSGGGEQYF. The CDR3 nucleotides read TGTGCCAGCAGCGGGGGGGGCGAGCAGTACTTC.

The chain joins TRBV28 to TRBJ2-1; tentatively, D is TRBD1 or TRBD2 (6 bases each). V lost 2 bases, J lost 6 bases, and 17 bases lay in between. Germline CDR1 and CDR2: MDHEN and SYDVKM. The CDR3 runs 16 residues. The CDR3: CASSLSFGGSTNEQFF. CDR3 in DNA: TGTGCCAGCAGTTTAAGTTTCGGGGGCTCCACCAATGAGCAGTTCTTC.

The chain is built from TRBV5-4 and TRBJ2-7; the D call may be TRBD1 or TRBD2 (5 bases each). The germline V gene encodes CDR1 SGHNT and CDR2 YYREEE (reference sequence). V lost 0 bases to trimming and J lost 3 bases, with 10 bases between them. CDR3 length equals 14 residues. The CDR3: CASSLGDVGYEQYF. CDR3 sequence (DNA): TGTGCCAGCAGCTTGGGGGACGTCGGCTACGAGCAGTACTTC.

This chain links TRBV28 with TRBJ2-4, with 11 positions matching TRBD2. The V segment lost 7 bases and the J segment 7 bases; nucleotides outside the gene matches: 18. CDR1 and CDR2 (germline): MDHEN, SYDVKM. The CDR3 spans 18 residues. CDR3 residues: CASTSGQGLAEGGNIQYF. For the CDR3, the DNA is TGTGCCAGCACCTCCGGACAGGGACTAGCGGAAGGGGGGAACATTCAGTACTTC.

The rearrangement joins TRBV11-2 to TRBJ2-7; D uncertain. Germline CDR1 is SGHAT and CDR2 is FQNNGV. The ends were cut back, 0 bases at V and 1 base at J, with 10 bases in the middle. The length of the CDR3 is 15 residues. The CDR3: CASSLDLDDSYEQYF. CDR3 in DNA: TGTGCCAGCAGCTTAGATCTCGACGATTCCTACGAGCAGTACTTC.